These T cell receptor beta chains were read from a single sample in a study of CD8 T cells in ankylosing spondylitis. Each CDR3 protein gets one entry after TCRdb re-called the 5' RACE reads with MiXCR. Of approximately 150,000 distinct CDR3 sequences listed, roughly 30% are singletons. What was sequenced was synovial fluid, either unsorted or a sorted T cell fraction (not recorded which). These receptors were taken from a male donor with ankylosing spondylitis. Each CDR3 is given with its conserved first and last residue. A D gene is named only where the DNA matches it firmly. The size entry is marked missing in some rows and otherwise reads once, few, many or a size class.

TRBD1,NA,TRBJ2-6,TRBV14,CASSPIPGQVPGANVLTF,TGTGCCAGCAGCCCGATTCCGGGACAGGTCCCTGGGGCCAACGTCCTGACTTTC
TRBD2,NA,TRBJ2-3,TRBV20-1,CSARPSGKGTDTQYF,TGCAGTGCTCGCCCTAGCGGGAAGGGGACAGATACGCAGTATTTT
NA,NA,TRBJ2-2,TRBV12-3/TRBV12-4,CASRLDTGELFF,TGTGCCAGCAGGTTAGACACCGGGGAGCTGTTTTTT
NA,NA,TRBJ2-7,TRBV11-3,CASSLERGRRSSYEQYF,TGTGCCAGCAGCTTAGAGAGGGGACGGCGGAGCTCCTACGAGCAGTACTTC
TRBD2,NA,TRBJ2-1,TRBV20-1,CSAPSGRGGIEQFF,TGCAGTGCTCCCTCGGGGCGGGGGGGCATTGAGCAGTTCTTC
NA,many,TRBJ2-4,TRBV5-5,CASSYQSDRAKNIQYF,TGTGCCAGCAGTTACCAATCAGACAGGGCCAAAAACATTCAGTACTTC
NA,NA,TRBJ2-5,TRBV7-9,CASSLVTAGKETQYF,TGTGCCAGCAGCTTAGTGACAGCAGGGAAGGAGACCCAGTACTTC
TRBD1,many,TRBJ1-6,TRBV5-1,CASSYGTGGDSPLHF,TGCGCCAGCAGCTACGGGACAGGGGGCGACTCACCCCTCCACTTT
NA,many,TRBJ2-1,TRBV14,CASSQGGRQFF,TGTGCCAGCAGCCAGGGAGGTCGGCAGTTCTTC
NA,many,TRBJ2-2,TRBV10-3,CAISGDRETGELFF,TGTGCCATCAGTGGAGATCGAGAGACCGGGGAGCTGTTTTTT
TRBD2,NA,TRBJ2-1,TRBV7-2,CASSLQPGLAVGNEQFF,TGTGCCAGCAGCCTTCAACCGGGACTAGCGGTGGGCAATGAGCAGTTCTTC
TRBD2,NA,TRBJ2-1,TRBV18,CASSPRLAANEQFF,TGTGCCAGCTCGCCACGACTAGCGGCAAATGAGCAGTTCTTC
NA,NA,TRBJ2-7,TRBV7-9,CASSAQQGYEQYF,TGTGCCAGCAGCGCTCAACAGGGCTACGAGCAGTACTTC
NA,once,TRBJ2-1,TRBV5-1,CASSNPGGGYNEQFF,TGCGCCAGCTCTAACCCGGGCGGAGGCTACAATGAGCAGTTCTTC
NA,many,TRBJ1-1,TRBV5-1,CASSPDPNTEAFF,TGCGCCAGCAGCCCTGACCCGAACACTGAAGCTTTCTTT
NA,once,TRBJ2-7,TRBV3-1,CASRGAAVEQYF,TGTGCCAGCCGGGGGGCGGCAGTCGAGCAGTACTTC
NA,many,TRBJ1-1,TRBV27,CASSLKRGTNTEAFF,TGTGCCAGCAGTTTAAAGAGGGGGACGAACACTGAAGCTTTCTTT
NA,NA,TRBJ2-7,TRBV28,CASWDSNKGEQYF,TGTGCCAGCTGGGACTCAAACAAGGGAGAGCAGTACTTC
NA,NA,TRBJ1-4,TRBV7-2,CASSLSFQNEKLFF,TGTGCCAGCAGCTTATCTTTTCAGAATGAAAAACTGTTTTTT
NA,few,TRBJ2-2,TRBV5-1,CASSQLGPDTGELFF,TGCGCCAGCAGCCAATTGGGCCCGGACACCGGGGAGCTGTTTTTT
TRBD2,few,TRBJ2-7,TRBV28,CASSPGWTSGNYEQYF,TGTGCCAGCAGCCCAGGGTGGACTAGCGGGAACTACGAGCAGTACTTC
NA,NA,TRBJ1-3,TRBV6-1,CASRDRSPGGNTIYF,TGTGCCAGCAGAGACAGGTCCCCGGGAGGAAACACCATATATTTT